Each of the 16 T cell receptor beta chains below was sequenced from the same sample in a study of blood T cell repertoires in COVID-19. The table came from immunoSEQ multiplex PCR; TCRdb's copy has only in-frame clones and leaves some out. The sample includes 140,000 or so clones, 88% of them seen just once. The sample consisted of peripheral blood. These receptors came from a human donor with COVID-19, enrolled during active disease. The donor label of this sample is uncertain.

The chain uses TRBV21-1 and TRBJ2-7; the tabulated D call, TRBD1, remains unverified against the DNA. TRBV21-1 is recorded as a pseudogene. The CDR3 totals 15 residues. This chain's CDR3 is CASSKAGTVTYEQYF. DNA of the CDR3: TGTGCCAGCAGCAAAGCGGGCACCGTAACCTACGAGCAGTACTTC.

The V call is TRBV2, the J call TRBJ1-2; 7 bases agree with TRBD1. CDR3 length: 10 amino acids. CDR1 SNHLY and CDR2 FYNNEI come from the germline V gene. With V trimmed by 11 bases and J by 6 bases, 3 bases remained unmatched. This CDR3 reads CADGTDGYTF. CDR3 sequence (DNA): TGTGCCGATGGGACAGATGGCTACACCTTC.

This clone turned up a few times. The V gene is TRBV6-6, the J gene TRBJ1-2; no firm D call. The ends were cut back, 0 bases at V and 5 bases at J, with 10 bases in the middle. Germline CDR1 is MNHNY and CDR2 is SVGAGI (reference sequence). The CDR3 is made up of 14 amino acids. CDR3 sequence (DNA): TGTGCCAGCAGTTACTCGGGGAGTAGGTATGGCTACACCTTC. Amino acid sequence: CASSYSGSRYGYTF.

This chain connects TRBV7-2 to TRBJ2-2, with TRBD1 as a possible D gene (6 bases). Trimming removed 7 bases at V and 4 bases at J, with 25 bases between. There are 18 residues in the CDR3. Germline values: CDR1 SGHTA, CDR2 FQGNSA. The CDR3 nucleotides read TGTGCCAGCACCCGTTTACAGGGAACGGCTATTTTCACCGGGGAGCTGTTTTTT. Its protein is CASTRLQGTAIFTGELFF.

V and J are TRBV5-6 and TRBJ1-2; D ambiguous. V was shortened by 0 bases and J by 4 bases, with 10 bases between the two germline ends. Germline V gene sequence: CDR1 SGHDT, CDR2 YYEEEE. This CDR3 has 14 residues. The CDR3: CASSLGGGTYGYTF. The CDR3 coding sequence is TGTGCCAGCAGCTTGGGCGGAGGCACCTATGGCTACACCTTC.

The chain carries TRBV6-5 and TRBJ1-1; 7 bases agree with TRBD1. The V and J ends lost 6 bases and 0 bases, in that order; junction bases with no gene match: 1. The CDR3 has 13 amino acids. In germline, CDR1 is MNHEY, CDR2 SVGAGI. The CDR3 protein is CASSGQVNTEAFF. The CDR3 DNA reads as TGTGCCAGCAGCGGACAGGTGAACACTGAAGCTTTCTTT.

The chain joins TRBV25-1 to TRBJ2-5; the D gene is possibly TRBD1 (7 bases). The V end was cut by 5 bases, the J end by 5 bases, with 24 bases between. CDR1 and CDR2 (germline): MGHDK, SYGVNS. The CDR3 is 17 residues long. The CDR3 DNA follows: TGTGCCAGCAGTCCCATCCCCCGGCCAGGGGGAGGCGAGACCCAGTACTTC. It encodes CASSPIPRPGGGETQYF.

Only a few counts were recorded for this clone. The CDR3 region has the DNA TGTGCCACCTCGACAGGGTTTGGAAACACCATATATTTT. This sequence encodes CATSTGFGNTIYF. The V and J genes are TRBV19 and TRBJ1-3; 7 bases fit TRBD1. J gave up 3 bases and V 10 bases, and 6 bases lay outside the gene matches. Looked up from germline, CDR1 is LNHDA and CDR2 is SQIVND (reference sequence). CDR3 length: 13 amino acids.

V is TRBV5-6 and J is TRBJ2-1; 8 bases agree with TRBD1. CDR3 length: 15 amino acids. Per germline, CDR1 SGHDT and CDR2 YYEEEE. J gave up 10 bases and V 5 bases, and 14 bases lay outside the gene matches. CDR3 bases: TGTGCCAGCAGATTAAGGGACAGGTTCACCGGGGAGCAGTTCTTC. This encodes CASRLRDRFTGEQFF. Using reference TRBV5-6 and TRBJ2-1 for the parts outside the CDR3, the full variable domain is DAGVTQSPTHLIKTRGQQVTLRCSPKSGHDTVSWYQQALGQGPQFIFQYYEEEERQRGNFPDRFSGHQFPNYSSELNVNALLLGDSALYLCASRLRDRFTGEQFFGPGTRLTVL.

The table lists this clone with a few counts. The CDR3: CATSGSSNTGELFF. The CDR3 DNA is TGTGCCACCAGCGGCAGTTCGAACACCGGGGAGCTGTTTTTT. The chain carries TRBV15 and TRBJ2-2; D is ambiguous. The CDR3 length is 14 residues. Trimming pared 5 bases from V and 0 bases from J, leaving 7 bases between. Germline V gene data show CDR1 as LNHNV and CDR2 as YYDKDF (reference sequence).

This clone was counted a single time. The rearrangement uses TRBV7-3 and TRBJ2-7; D remains ambiguous. The CDR3 has 14 residues. V gave up 2 bases and J gave up 1 base, with 9 bases separating them. CDR1 is SGHTA, CDR2 FQGTGA, per germline. CDR3 DNA sequence: TGTGCCAGCAGCTTATCGGCCGGGTCCTACGAGCAGTACTTC. Amino acid sequence: CASSLSAGSYEQYF.

The chain has TRBV2 and TRBJ2-7; 7 bases line up with TRBD1. Trimming removed 1 base from V and 11 bases from J; junction bases left unmatched: 5. The CDR3 sequence is 12 residues long. Per germline, CDR1 SNHLY and CDR2 FYNNEI. CDR3: CASSEVVGQEYF. In DNA, the CDR3 is TGTGCCAGCAGTGAAGTAGTTGGACAGGAGTACTTC.

The V and J genes are TRBV4-2 and TRBJ2-3, with 9 bases that match TRBD2. The V gene's germline CDR1 is LGHNA and CDR2 YNFKEQ. V lost 4 bases to trimming and J lost 3 bases; unmatched junction nucleotides: 14. This CDR3 comprises 18 residues. In DNA, the CDR3 is TGTGCCAGCAGCCGCACCGCGGGCGCGGGGGGGCTTACAGATACGCAGTATTTT. It specifies CASSRTAGAGGLTDTQYF.

V is TRBV21-1 and J is TRBJ2-7; the D call TRBD1 from the table was never checked on the DNA. TRBV21-1 is listed as a pseudogene. The CDR3 has 15 amino acids. CDR3 DNA: TGTGCCAGCAGCACCCGCCCGGACAGGGTAAACGAGCAGTACTTC. It encodes CASSTRPDRVNEQYF.

The chain is built from TRBV27 and TRBJ2-1, with a weak D call TRBD1 (5 bases). Germline V gene lookup returns CDR1 MNHEY and CDR2 SMNVEV (reference sequence). The CDR3 length is 15 residues. The V end lost 5 bases, the J end lost 3 bases, and 14 bases lay between the germline ends. The CDR3 loop reads CASSARQLNYNEQFF. The CDR3 DNA reads TGTGCCAGCAGTGCTAGACAGTTGAACTACAATGAGCAGTTCTTC.

The chain carries TRBV24-1 and TRBJ1-3; D gene uncertain. Germline V gene sequence: CDR1 KGHDR, CDR2 SFDVKD. The CDR3 sequence is 12 residues long. Trimming took 9 bases from V and 2 from J, leaving 7 bases between them. CDR3 nucleotide sequence: TGTGCCACCCCGGTCCCTGGAAACACCATATATTTT. Protein: CATPVPGNTIYF.